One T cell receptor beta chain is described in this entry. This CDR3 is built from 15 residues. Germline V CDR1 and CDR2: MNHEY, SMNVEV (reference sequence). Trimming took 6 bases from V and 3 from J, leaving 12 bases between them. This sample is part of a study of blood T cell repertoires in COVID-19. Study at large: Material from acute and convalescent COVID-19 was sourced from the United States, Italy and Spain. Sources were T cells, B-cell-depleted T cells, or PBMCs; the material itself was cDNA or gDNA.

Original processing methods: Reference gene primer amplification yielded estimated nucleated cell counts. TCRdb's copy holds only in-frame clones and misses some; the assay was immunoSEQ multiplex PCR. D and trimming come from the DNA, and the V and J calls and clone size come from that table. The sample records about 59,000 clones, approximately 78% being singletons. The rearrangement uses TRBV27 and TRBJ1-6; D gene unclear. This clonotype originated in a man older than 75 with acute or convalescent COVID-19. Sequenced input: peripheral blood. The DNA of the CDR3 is TGTGCCAGCAGAGCCGACACTGGCTATAATTCACCCCTCCACTTT. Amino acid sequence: CASRADTGYNSPLHF.